The rows below give T cell receptor beta chains drawn from one sample of a study of blood T cells in healthy people across ages. TCRdb independently ran MiXCR on the 5' RACE reads; one entry per CDR3 protein. The sample carries about 580,000 distinct CDR3 sequences, under 55% recorded once. Source material: blood. These receptors came from an elderly man in good health. The CDR3 runs from the conserved cysteine through the conserved F or W. D genes are given only for firm matches. Some rows have no size entry. The others give once, few or many, or a class for an expanded clone.

TRBD1	TRBV10-3	NA	TRBJ1-1	TGTGCCACCAAGGGGGCTGTTAACACTGAAGCTTTCTTT	CATKGAVNTEAFF
TRBD1	TRBV7-9	NA	TRBJ2-5	TGTGCCAGCAGCCCAACATACAGGGGTCCACAGACCCAGTACTTC	CASSPTYRGPQTQYF
NA	TRBV13	few	TRBJ2-7	TGTGCCAGCAGCTTACTGGGCCGGATCTACGAGCAGTACTTC	CASSLLGRIYEQYF
NA	TRBV11-1	NA	TRBJ2-7	TGTGCCAGCAGCGTATACGGGACGGGACATATGGAGCAGTACTTC	CASSVYGTGHMEQYF
NA	TRBV20-1	few	TRBJ2-3	TGCAGTGCTAGTGCCCGAACAGGGACCACAGATACGCAGTATTTT	CSASARTGTTDTQYF
NA	TRBV20-1	once	TRBJ2-3	TGCAGTGCCCCCGCTGGACATACGCAGTATTTT	CSAPAGHTQYF
NA	TRBV29-1	few	TRBJ1-4	TGCAGCGCCTCCAGGATTGGCAGAGGCGAAAAACTGTTTTTT	CSASRIGRGEKLFF
NA	TRBV7-3	NA	TRBJ2-2	TGTGCCAGCAGCCTTCAACCCACCGGGGAGCTGTTTTTT	CASSLQPTGELFF
TRBD1	TRBV12-3/TRBV12-4	NA	TRBJ1-5	TGTGCCAGCGCTCCAACAGGGGGCTGGGGGCAGCCCCAGCATTTT	CASAPTGGWGQPQHF
NA	TRBV11-2	NA	TRBJ2-1	TGTGCCAGCAGCCGTGGCTCGGGTGAGCAGTTCTTC	CASSRGSGEQFF
TRBD2	TRBV6-5	many	TRBJ2-7	TGTGCCAGCAGTTCCCACTTAGCGGGCGAGCAGTACTTC	CASSSHLAGEQYF
NA	TRBV6-6	many	TRBJ1-1	TGTGCCAGCAGTGCGGCTACCGGCTCTGAAGCTTTCTTT	CASSAATGSEAFF
NA	TRBV5-8	NA	TRBJ1-2	TGTGCCAGCAGCTTGTTCGGGAGGGACTATGGCTACACCTTC	CASSLFGRDYGYTF
NA	TRBV7-3	few	TRBJ2-1	TGTGCCAGCAGCTACTTAAGCCCCGGGAATGAGCAGTTCTTC	CASSYLSPGNEQFF
TRBD1	TRBV7-8	NA	TRBJ2-5	TGTGCCAGCATTCGGACAGGGGGAGGCGAGACCCAGTACTTC	CASIRTGGGETQYF
NA	TRBV4-2	few	TRBJ2-3	TGTGCCAGCAGCCTGAATGCGGGGAGGTTGGCAGATACGCAGTATTTT	CASSLNAGRLADTQYF
NA	TRBV6-5	NA	TRBJ2-1	TGTGCCAGCAGTGACGCAGGGACGGGAGTAGAGTTCTTC	CASSDAGTGVEFF
TRBD2	TRBV20-1	NA	TRBJ2-1	TGCAGTGCTAGGGGAGCGGGATTTTACAATGAGCAGTTCTTC	CSARGAGFYNEQFF
TRBD2	TRBV9	few	TRBJ2-1	TGTGCCAGCAGCGGACCCGGGACTAGCGGTTCCTACAATGAGCAGTTCTTC	CASSGPGTSGSYNEQFF
TRBD1	TRBV6-5	NA	TRBJ2-5	TGTGCCAGCAGTCCCGGCAGGGGGAAGCAGTACTTC	CASSPGRGKQYF
NA	TRBV7-9	NA	TRBJ2-7	TGTGCCAGCAGCCTAGCGATACAGCCCTACGAGCAGTACTTC	CASSLAIQPYEQYF
TRBD1	TRBV5-6	few	TRBJ1-2	TGTGCCAGCAGCAACAGGGGAAACTATGGCTACACCTTC	CASSNRGNYGYTF
TRBD1	TRBV4-1	NA	TRBJ2-7	TGCGCCAGCAGCCAAGCCCCGGGACAGGCCTTGGAGCAGTACTTC	CASSQAPGQALEQYF
TRBD1	TRBV7-2	NA	TRBJ2-7	TGTGCCAGCAGCTTAGGAGTAACAGGGGGCGAGCAGTACTTC	CASSLGVTGGEQYF
TRBD1	TRBV15	few	TRBJ2-7	TGTGCCACCAGCAGACGCTACAGGGGCGGCTACGAGCAGTACTTC	CATSRRYRGGYEQYF
NA	TRBV7-9	NA	TRBJ2-7	TGTGCCAGCAGCTCCCCAGGGGTGGGGTACGAGCAGTACTTC	CASSSPGVGYEQYF
TRBD1	TRBV6-5	many	TRBJ1-2	TGTGCCAGCAGTCCCGGGACAGGCCATGGCTACACCTTC	CASSPGTGHGYTF
NA	TRBV30	NA	TRBJ2-1	TGTGCCTCCCCGTTGGGGCAGGGTTCCTACAATGAGCAGTTCTTC	CASPLGQGSYNEQFF
TRBD2	TRBV29-1	few	TRBJ2-7	TGCAGCGTCGGACTAGCGGGGCCCTACGAGCAGTACTTC	CSVGLAGPYEQYF
NA	TRBV6-5	many	TRBJ2-3	TGTGCCAGCAAAAGTAGCACAGATACGCAGTATTTT	CASKSSTDTQYF
NA	TRBV28	few	TRBJ1-6	TGTGCCAGCAACCGGCGGGAGGGTGCCTATAATTCACCCCTCCACTTT	CASNRREGAYNSPLHF
TRBD2	TRBV7-2	NA	TRBJ2-5	TGTGCCAGCAGCCCCCCGGGACTAGCGGGAGGTCAAGAGACCCAGTACTTC	CASSPPGLAGGQETQYF
TRBD1	TRBV2	NA	TRBJ2-4	TGTGCCAGCAGTGAAGCCCCGGGGACAGAGCAGTACTTC	CASSEAPGTEQYF
NA	TRBV7-2	NA	TRBJ2-5	TGTGCCAGCAGCCCCCGGACTGGACGAGAAGAGACCCAGTACTTC	CASSPRTGREETQYF
NA	TRBV15	few	TRBJ2-1	TGTGCCACCAGCAGAGATCGGGGGAGGTACAATGAGCAGTTCTTC	CATSRDRGRYNEQFF
NA	TRBV20-1	NA	TRBJ2-7	TGCAGTGCTAGGGACAGGCTGTCGGGAGGGCGCTACGAGCAGTACTTC	CSARDRLSGGRYEQYF
TRBD1	TRBV20-1	few	TRBJ2-7	TGCAGTGCTAGTCCCCGGACAGGGCACCCCTACGAGCAGTACTTC	CSASPRTGHPYEQYF
NA	TRBV10-3	NA	TRBJ2-7	TGTGCCATCAGTGAAGGGTTGGGTCCCTACGAGCAGTACTTC	CAISEGLGPYEQYF
NA	TRBV27	NA	TRBJ1-1	TGTGCCAGCAGTCGTTCCGGGCAGGGCTGGAACACTGAAGCTTTCTTT	CASSRSGQGWNTEAFF
NA	TRBV6-6	NA	TRBJ2-1	TGTGCCAGCGCCCAAGGCCGGCTAGTGGAGTTCTTC	CASAQGRLVEFF